This entry lists 16 T cell receptor beta chains sequenced from one sample in a study of blood T cells in healthy people across ages. A J-beta primer mix and a sample-barcoded 5' primer were used in a second PCR of roughly 6 to 11 cycles. In TCRdb, the 5' RACE reads were re-called with MiXCR into one record per CDR3 protein. This table holds roughly 500,000 distinct CDR3 sequences, around 24% found once. This same sample was also taken into another study, of T cells of mothers and their children.

The material sequenced was blood. The receptors come from a boy aged 5-17 years in good health.

This clonotype has more than one count but fewer than ten. This rearrangement joins TRBV7-3 to TRBJ2-5, with D possibly being TRBD2 (6 bases). Looked up from germline, CDR1 is SGHTA and CDR2 is FQGTGA. The length of the CDR3 is 15 residues. Trimming cost V 3 bases and J 1 base, with 12 bases left between them. The CDR3 loop reads CASSFRGRFQETQYF. The CDR3 DNA reads TGTGCCAGCAGCTTTCGGGGGAGGTTCCAAGAGACCCAGTACTTC.

The V gene is TRBV7-3, the J gene TRBJ2-3; D unresolved. Trimming left V 7 bases short and J 2 bases short, with 10 bases between. The CDR3 spans 13 residues. The V gene's germline CDR1 is SGHTA and CDR2 FQGTGA. The DNA for the CDR3 is TGTGCCAGCAAAAGCGCCTCCACAGATACGCAGTATTTT. Its translation is CASKSASTDTQYF.

The J gene is TRBJ2-7, the V gene TRBV6-6; no definite D call. This CDR3 spans 13 amino acids. V was clipped by 3 bases and J by 1 base, with 7 bases between them. Germline loops: CDR1 MNHNY, CDR2 SVGAGI (reference sequence). This chain's CDR3 is CASSYLQSYEQYF. CDR3 in DNA: TGTGCCAGCAGTTATTTACAGTCCTACGAGCAGTACTTC.

The genes are TRBV18 and TRBJ1-1, with 8 bases matching TRBD1. V shed 6 bases and J 5 bases; nucleotides not matched to a gene: 14. Germline-derived CDR1 and CDR2 are KGHSH and LQKENI. The CDR3 extends over 16 amino acids. CDR3 bases: TGTGCCAGCTCCGAAGCCGGAGACAGGGGTTGGACTGAAGCTTTCTTT. It encodes CASSEAGDRGWTEAFF.

This rearrangement joins TRBV20-1 to TRBJ2-2; D may correspond to TRBD1 or TRBD2 (5 bases each). The CDR3 covers 14 residues. The germline V gene has CDR1 DFQATT and CDR2 SNEGSKA (reference sequence). V was clipped by 2 bases and J by 6 bases, with 13 bases between them. The CDR3 spells CSARWVGGAGELFF. Here the CDR3 DNA reads TGCAGTGCTAGATGGGTTGGGGGTGCCGGGGAGCTGTTTTTT.

This clonotype was seen ten or more times. CDR3 bases: TGTGCCAGCAGCGTAGAAATCGGACCTTACTACGAGCAGTACTTC. This encodes CASSVEIGPYYEQYF. The V call is TRBV9, the J call TRBJ2-7; no clear D. Trimming stripped 0 bases from V and 3 bases from J, with 13 bases between. There are 15 residues in the CDR3. The germline V gene encodes CDR1 SGDLS and CDR2 YYNGEE.

In its sample, this clonotype was seen a few times. The chain joins TRBV20-1 to TRBJ2-4, with D hard to call. The CDR3 loop spans 13 amino acids. Trimming took 5 bases from V and 0 from J, leaving 8 bases between them. Germline V gives CDR1 DFQATT, CDR2 SNEGSKA (reference sequence). The CDR3 reads CSAPDVAKNIQYF. The CDR3, as DNA: TGCAGTGCTCCTGATGTAGCCAAAAACATTCAGTACTTC.

A few counts support this clonotype. This sequence joins TRBV28 and TRBJ2-1; 10 nucleotides align to TRBD2. CDR1 and CDR2 (germline): MDHEN, SYDVKM. The J segment lost 8 bases and the V segment lost 1 base, leaving 11 bases of the junction unmatched. The CDR3 spans 17 residues. The CDR3 DNA sequence: TGTGCCAGCAGTTTATCATTGGCTAGCGGGAGTTCTGATGAGCAGTTCTTC. The encoded protein is CASSLSLASGSSDEQFF.

There are many counts of this clonotype. The chain employs TRBV7-9 and TRBJ2-5, with TRBD1 matching over 8 bases. CDR1 and CDR2 from the germline V gene are SEHNR and FQNEAQ (reference sequence). The CDR3 covers 13 residues. V lost 2 bases to trimming and J lost 5 bases; unmatched junction nucleotides: 1. The CDR3 here is CASSLWDRETQYF. The CDR3 nucleotides are TGTGCCAGCAGCTTATGGGACAGGGAGACCCAGTACTTC. The full variable domain, rest sourced from reference TRBV7-9 and TRBJ2-5, is DTGVSQNPRHKITKRGQNVTFRCDPISEHNRLYWYRQTLGQGPEFLTYFQNEAQLEKSRLLSDRFSAERPKGSFSTLEIQRTEQGDSAMYLCASSLWDRETQYFGPGTRLLVL.

The gene calls are TRBV28 and TRBJ2-3; TRBD2 aligns across 9 bases. The CDR3 length is 15 residues. Trimming removed 5 bases from V and 2 bases from J; junction bases left unmatched: 5. Germline-derived CDR1 and CDR2 are MDHEN and SYDVKM. This chain's CDR3 is CASSTGTSHTDTQYF. CDR3 sequence (DNA): TGTGCCAGCAGTACTGGGACTAGCCACACAGATACGCAGTATTTT.

The chain couples TRBV20-1 to TRBJ2-3; 7 bases map to TRBD1. Germline CDR1 and CDR2: DFQATT and SNEGSKA (reference sequence). V lost 4 bases, J lost 6 bases, and 10 bases stayed unmatched. This CDR3 spans 14 amino acids. The DNA for the CDR3 is TGCAGTGCTAACCCAAGGGGGCGCAGGGATACGCAGTATTTT. Translating it yields CSANPRGRRDTQYF.

This clonotype has just a few counts. V and J are TRBV5-1 and TRBJ2-3, with a tentative D call TRBD2 (5 bases). This CDR3 is 14 amino acids long. Germline assignment: CDR1 SGHRS and CDR2 YFSETQ. Trimming cost V 3 bases and J 4 bases, with 12 bases left between them. CDR3 bases: TGCGCCAGCAGCTCGGGAACGGCGGCAGATACGCAGTATTTT. This codes for CASSSGTAADTQYF. Supplemented by reference TRBV5-1 and TRBJ2-3, the full variable domain reads KAGVTQTPRYLIKTRGQQVTLSCSPISGHRSVSWYQQTPGQGLQFLFEYFSETQRNKGNFPGRFSGRQFSNSRSEMNVSTLELGDSALYLCASSSGTAADTQYFGPGTRLTVL.

This clonotype was found a few times. This sequence joins TRBV2 and TRBJ1-2, with D maybe TRBD1 (6 bases). CDR1 is SNHLY, CDR2 FYNNEI, per germline. The CDR3 totals 14 residues. The ends were cut back, 3 bases at V and 4 bases at J, with 12 bases in the middle. The CDR3 here is CASSDGGGGYGYTF. CDR3 DNA: TGTGCCAGCAGTGACGGAGGGGGAGGCTATGGCTACACCTTC.

The chain joins TRBV28 to TRBJ2-3, with 8 bases aligning to TRBD2. The ends lost 6 bases at V and 1 base at J; junction bases unmatched: 9. CDR1 is MDHEN, CDR2 SYDVKM, per germline. This CDR3 spans 16 amino acids. CDR3 DNA sequence: TGTGCCAGCAGACGACCGGGACTAGGAGGCACAGATACGCAGTATTTT. This sequence encodes CASRRPGLGGTDTQYF.

This clonotype was found a few times. V gene TRBV7-9 combines with J gene TRBJ2-5; D is possibly TRBD2 (6 bases). Judging by the DNA end, TRBJ2-7 fits better; the J call may be wrong. CDR1 is SEHNR, CDR2 FQNEAQ, per germline (reference sequence). This CDR3 contains 15 residues. The CDR3 sequence: CASSFEGSGTYEQYF. CDR3 in DNA: TGTGCCAGCAGCTTTGAGGGTAGCGGCACCTACGAGCAGTACTTC.

Note on this clonotype: Possible read error: a much larger clone is one base away. The chain is built from TRBV4-3 and TRBJ2-1; no definite D call. With 1 base removed from V and 14 bases from J, the gap between germline ends came to 15 bases. The CDR3 extends over 13 amino acids. Germline-derived CDR1 and CDR2 are LGHNA and YSLEER. The CDR3 here is CASSQALLREEFF. The CDR3, as DNA: TGCGCCAGCAGCCAAGCCCTTCTCCGAGAGGAGTTCTTC.